This TCR beta chain was retrieved from a study of cytomegalovirus exposure and HLA in healthy donors. Study-wide results and limits: Further analysis was carried out later, and it showed several of the most significant clusters appearing linked to common viral pathogens. Being productive about 90% or about 30% of the time was typical of most TCR beta V segments in an earlier analysis.

The CDR3 is made up of 11 amino acids. In germline, CDR1 is SGHVS, CDR2 FNYEAQ. V was pared by 5 bases and J by 6 bases, with 8 bases between. About this clone itself: Its target is unknown.

Every donor was a healthy person donating bone marrow. PCR primers comprised 60 Vbeta and 13 Jbeta primers. Profiled with immunoSEQ multiplex PCR; TCRdb holds only in-frame clones, not every one. The repertoire holds over 120,000 clones, with over 65% as singletons. This chain uses TRBV7-6 with TRBJ2-7; D may be TRBD1 (6 bases). This TCR was recovered from a female donor in good health and CMV-seronegative. Sequencing was performed on PBMCs. The DNA of the CDR3 is TGTGCCAGCAGCGCAGGGGTCGAGCAGTACTTC. Amino acid sequence: CASSAGVEQYF.